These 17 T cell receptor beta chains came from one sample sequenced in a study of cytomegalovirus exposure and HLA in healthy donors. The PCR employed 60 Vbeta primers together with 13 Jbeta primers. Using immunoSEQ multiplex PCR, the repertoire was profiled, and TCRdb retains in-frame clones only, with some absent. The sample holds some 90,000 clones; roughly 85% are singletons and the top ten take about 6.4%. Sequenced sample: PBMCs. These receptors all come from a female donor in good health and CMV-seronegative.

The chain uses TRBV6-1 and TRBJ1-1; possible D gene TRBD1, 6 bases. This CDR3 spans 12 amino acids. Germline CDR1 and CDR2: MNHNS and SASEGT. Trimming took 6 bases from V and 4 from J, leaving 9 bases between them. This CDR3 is CASSLRGTEAFF. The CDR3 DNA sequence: TGTGCCAGCAGCCTCAGGGGCACTGAAGCTTTCTTT.

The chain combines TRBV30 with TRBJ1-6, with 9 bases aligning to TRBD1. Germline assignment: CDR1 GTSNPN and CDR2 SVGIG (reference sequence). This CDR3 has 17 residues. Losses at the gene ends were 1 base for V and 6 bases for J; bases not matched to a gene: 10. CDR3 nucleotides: TGTGCCTGGAGTGCCCTAGGCCCGGGACAGGGTAATTCACCCCTCCACTTT. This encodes CAWSALGPGQGNSPLHF.

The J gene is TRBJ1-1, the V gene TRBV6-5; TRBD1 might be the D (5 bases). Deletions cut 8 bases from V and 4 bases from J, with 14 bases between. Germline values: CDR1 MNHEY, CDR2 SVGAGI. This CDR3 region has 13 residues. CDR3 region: CASLSGWATEAFF. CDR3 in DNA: TGTGCCAGCCTGTCAGGGTGGGCCACTGAAGCTTTCTTT.

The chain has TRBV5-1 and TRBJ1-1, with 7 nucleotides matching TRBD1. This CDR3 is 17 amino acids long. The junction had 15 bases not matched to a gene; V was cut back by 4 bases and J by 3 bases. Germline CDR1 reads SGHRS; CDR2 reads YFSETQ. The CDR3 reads CASSNLRLQGSDTEAFF. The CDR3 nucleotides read TGCGCCAGCAGCAACCTAAGACTACAGGGGTCCGACACTGAAGCTTTCTTT.

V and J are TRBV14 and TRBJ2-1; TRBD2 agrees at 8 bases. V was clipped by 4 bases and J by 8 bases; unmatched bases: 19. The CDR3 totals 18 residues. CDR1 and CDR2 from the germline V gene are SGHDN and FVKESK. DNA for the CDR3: TGTGCCAGCAGCCCACCCCCCAGCGGACTAGCTCCGGCCTATGAGCAGTTCTTC. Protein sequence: CASSPPPSGLAPAYEQFF.

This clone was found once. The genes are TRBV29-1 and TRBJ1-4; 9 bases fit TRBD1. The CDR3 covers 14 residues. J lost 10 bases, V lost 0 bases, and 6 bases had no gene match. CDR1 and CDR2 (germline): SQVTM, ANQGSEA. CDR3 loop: CSVEEAQGAGKLFF. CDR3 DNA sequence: TGCAGCGTTGAAGAAGCACAGGGGGCCGGAAAACTGTTTTTT.

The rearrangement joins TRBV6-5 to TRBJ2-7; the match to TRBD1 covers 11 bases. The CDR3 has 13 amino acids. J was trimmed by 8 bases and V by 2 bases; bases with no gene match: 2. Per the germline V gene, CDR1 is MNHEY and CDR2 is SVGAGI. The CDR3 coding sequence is TGTGCCAGCAGTTACCGGGACAGGGGGAAGCAGTACTTC. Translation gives CASSYRDRGKQYF.

CDR3: CASSSPGGEAFF. The CDR3 DNA is TGCGCCAGCAGTTCTCCCGGGGGTGAAGCTTTCTTT. This sequence joins TRBV10-1 and TRBJ1-1, with D maybe TRBD1 (5 bases). CDR1 and CDR2 (germline): WNHNN, SYGVQD (reference sequence). The CDR3 consists of 12 residues. Trimming shortened V by 5 bases and J by 7 bases, and 11 bases separated the two germline ends.

The CDR3 DNA follows: TGTGCCAGCAGCCAAGAGACCCCGGGAACTCCTGAAAAACTGTTTTTT. Protein product: CASSQETPGTPEKLFF. This rearrangement joins TRBV4-2 to TRBJ1-4; the D is unclear. V shed 0 bases and J shed 7 bases, with 15 bases lying between them. The CDR3 loop spans 16 amino acids. Germline assignment: CDR1 LGHNA and CDR2 YNFKEQ.

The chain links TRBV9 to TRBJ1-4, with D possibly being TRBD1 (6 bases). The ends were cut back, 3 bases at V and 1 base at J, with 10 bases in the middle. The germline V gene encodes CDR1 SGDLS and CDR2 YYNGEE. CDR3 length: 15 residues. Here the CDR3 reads CASSASGVTNEKLFF. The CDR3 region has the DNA TGTGCCAGCAGCGCGTCAGGGGTAACTAATGAAAAACTGTTTTTT. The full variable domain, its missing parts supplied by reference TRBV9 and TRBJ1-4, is DSGVTQTPKHLITATGQRVTLRCSPRSGDLSVYWYQQSLDQGLQFLIQYYNGEERAKGNILERFSAQQFPDLHSELNLSSLELGDSALYFCASSASGVTNEKLFFGSGTQLSVL.

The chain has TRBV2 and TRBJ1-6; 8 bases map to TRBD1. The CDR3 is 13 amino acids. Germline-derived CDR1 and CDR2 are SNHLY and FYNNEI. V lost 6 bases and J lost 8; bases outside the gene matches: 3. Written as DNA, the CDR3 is TGTGCCAGCAGGACAGGGGAAGATTCACCCCTCCACTTT. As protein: CASRTGEDSPLHF.

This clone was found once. This CDR3 is CASSPPGRGPYGYTF. The DNA of the CDR3 is TGTGCCAGCTCACCCCCCGGGAGGGGGCCCTATGGCTACACCTTC. The V and J genes are TRBV18 and TRBJ1-2; 7 nucleotides line up with TRBD1. V shed 3 bases and J 4 bases; nucleotides not matched to a gene: 8. Germline V gene data show CDR1 as KGHSH and CDR2 as LQKENI. The CDR3 runs 15 residues.

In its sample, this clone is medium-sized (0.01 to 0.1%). DNA for the CDR3: TGTGCCAGCAGCCAACCGGGAAGGGGGGGATATCGCGAAAAACTGTTTTTT. This codes for CASSQPGRGGYREKLFF. V gene TRBV4-2 combines with J gene TRBJ1-4; D is possibly TRBD1 (6 bases). Trimming pared 2 bases from V and 8 bases from J, leaving 21 bases between. CDR1 LGHNA and CDR2 YNFKEQ come from the germline V gene. The CDR3 has 17 amino acids.

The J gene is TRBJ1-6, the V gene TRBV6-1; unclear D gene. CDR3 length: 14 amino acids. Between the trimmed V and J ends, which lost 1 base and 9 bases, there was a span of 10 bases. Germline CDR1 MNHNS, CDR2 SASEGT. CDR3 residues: CASSEDTGISPLHF. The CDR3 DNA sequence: TGTGCCAGCAGTGAAGACACGGGTATTTCACCCCTCCACTTT.

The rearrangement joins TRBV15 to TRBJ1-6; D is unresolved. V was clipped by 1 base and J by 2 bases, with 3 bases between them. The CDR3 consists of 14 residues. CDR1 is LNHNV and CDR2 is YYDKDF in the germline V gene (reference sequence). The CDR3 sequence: CATSRGPYNSPLHF. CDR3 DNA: TGTGCCACCAGCAGAGGGCCCTATAATTCACCCCTCCACTTT.

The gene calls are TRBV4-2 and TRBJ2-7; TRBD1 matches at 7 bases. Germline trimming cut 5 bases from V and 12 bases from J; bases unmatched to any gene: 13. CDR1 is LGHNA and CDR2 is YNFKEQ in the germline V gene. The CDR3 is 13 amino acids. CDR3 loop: CASSSTRDSQTYF. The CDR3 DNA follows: TGTGCCAGCAGCTCCACACGGGACAGCCAAACGTACTTC.

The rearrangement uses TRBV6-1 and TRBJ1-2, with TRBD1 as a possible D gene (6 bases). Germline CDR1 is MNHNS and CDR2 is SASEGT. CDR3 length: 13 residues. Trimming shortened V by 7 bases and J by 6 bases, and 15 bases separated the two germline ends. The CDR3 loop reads CASIQGITHGYTF. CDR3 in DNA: TGTGCCAGCATCCAGGGGATAACCCATGGCTACACCTTC.